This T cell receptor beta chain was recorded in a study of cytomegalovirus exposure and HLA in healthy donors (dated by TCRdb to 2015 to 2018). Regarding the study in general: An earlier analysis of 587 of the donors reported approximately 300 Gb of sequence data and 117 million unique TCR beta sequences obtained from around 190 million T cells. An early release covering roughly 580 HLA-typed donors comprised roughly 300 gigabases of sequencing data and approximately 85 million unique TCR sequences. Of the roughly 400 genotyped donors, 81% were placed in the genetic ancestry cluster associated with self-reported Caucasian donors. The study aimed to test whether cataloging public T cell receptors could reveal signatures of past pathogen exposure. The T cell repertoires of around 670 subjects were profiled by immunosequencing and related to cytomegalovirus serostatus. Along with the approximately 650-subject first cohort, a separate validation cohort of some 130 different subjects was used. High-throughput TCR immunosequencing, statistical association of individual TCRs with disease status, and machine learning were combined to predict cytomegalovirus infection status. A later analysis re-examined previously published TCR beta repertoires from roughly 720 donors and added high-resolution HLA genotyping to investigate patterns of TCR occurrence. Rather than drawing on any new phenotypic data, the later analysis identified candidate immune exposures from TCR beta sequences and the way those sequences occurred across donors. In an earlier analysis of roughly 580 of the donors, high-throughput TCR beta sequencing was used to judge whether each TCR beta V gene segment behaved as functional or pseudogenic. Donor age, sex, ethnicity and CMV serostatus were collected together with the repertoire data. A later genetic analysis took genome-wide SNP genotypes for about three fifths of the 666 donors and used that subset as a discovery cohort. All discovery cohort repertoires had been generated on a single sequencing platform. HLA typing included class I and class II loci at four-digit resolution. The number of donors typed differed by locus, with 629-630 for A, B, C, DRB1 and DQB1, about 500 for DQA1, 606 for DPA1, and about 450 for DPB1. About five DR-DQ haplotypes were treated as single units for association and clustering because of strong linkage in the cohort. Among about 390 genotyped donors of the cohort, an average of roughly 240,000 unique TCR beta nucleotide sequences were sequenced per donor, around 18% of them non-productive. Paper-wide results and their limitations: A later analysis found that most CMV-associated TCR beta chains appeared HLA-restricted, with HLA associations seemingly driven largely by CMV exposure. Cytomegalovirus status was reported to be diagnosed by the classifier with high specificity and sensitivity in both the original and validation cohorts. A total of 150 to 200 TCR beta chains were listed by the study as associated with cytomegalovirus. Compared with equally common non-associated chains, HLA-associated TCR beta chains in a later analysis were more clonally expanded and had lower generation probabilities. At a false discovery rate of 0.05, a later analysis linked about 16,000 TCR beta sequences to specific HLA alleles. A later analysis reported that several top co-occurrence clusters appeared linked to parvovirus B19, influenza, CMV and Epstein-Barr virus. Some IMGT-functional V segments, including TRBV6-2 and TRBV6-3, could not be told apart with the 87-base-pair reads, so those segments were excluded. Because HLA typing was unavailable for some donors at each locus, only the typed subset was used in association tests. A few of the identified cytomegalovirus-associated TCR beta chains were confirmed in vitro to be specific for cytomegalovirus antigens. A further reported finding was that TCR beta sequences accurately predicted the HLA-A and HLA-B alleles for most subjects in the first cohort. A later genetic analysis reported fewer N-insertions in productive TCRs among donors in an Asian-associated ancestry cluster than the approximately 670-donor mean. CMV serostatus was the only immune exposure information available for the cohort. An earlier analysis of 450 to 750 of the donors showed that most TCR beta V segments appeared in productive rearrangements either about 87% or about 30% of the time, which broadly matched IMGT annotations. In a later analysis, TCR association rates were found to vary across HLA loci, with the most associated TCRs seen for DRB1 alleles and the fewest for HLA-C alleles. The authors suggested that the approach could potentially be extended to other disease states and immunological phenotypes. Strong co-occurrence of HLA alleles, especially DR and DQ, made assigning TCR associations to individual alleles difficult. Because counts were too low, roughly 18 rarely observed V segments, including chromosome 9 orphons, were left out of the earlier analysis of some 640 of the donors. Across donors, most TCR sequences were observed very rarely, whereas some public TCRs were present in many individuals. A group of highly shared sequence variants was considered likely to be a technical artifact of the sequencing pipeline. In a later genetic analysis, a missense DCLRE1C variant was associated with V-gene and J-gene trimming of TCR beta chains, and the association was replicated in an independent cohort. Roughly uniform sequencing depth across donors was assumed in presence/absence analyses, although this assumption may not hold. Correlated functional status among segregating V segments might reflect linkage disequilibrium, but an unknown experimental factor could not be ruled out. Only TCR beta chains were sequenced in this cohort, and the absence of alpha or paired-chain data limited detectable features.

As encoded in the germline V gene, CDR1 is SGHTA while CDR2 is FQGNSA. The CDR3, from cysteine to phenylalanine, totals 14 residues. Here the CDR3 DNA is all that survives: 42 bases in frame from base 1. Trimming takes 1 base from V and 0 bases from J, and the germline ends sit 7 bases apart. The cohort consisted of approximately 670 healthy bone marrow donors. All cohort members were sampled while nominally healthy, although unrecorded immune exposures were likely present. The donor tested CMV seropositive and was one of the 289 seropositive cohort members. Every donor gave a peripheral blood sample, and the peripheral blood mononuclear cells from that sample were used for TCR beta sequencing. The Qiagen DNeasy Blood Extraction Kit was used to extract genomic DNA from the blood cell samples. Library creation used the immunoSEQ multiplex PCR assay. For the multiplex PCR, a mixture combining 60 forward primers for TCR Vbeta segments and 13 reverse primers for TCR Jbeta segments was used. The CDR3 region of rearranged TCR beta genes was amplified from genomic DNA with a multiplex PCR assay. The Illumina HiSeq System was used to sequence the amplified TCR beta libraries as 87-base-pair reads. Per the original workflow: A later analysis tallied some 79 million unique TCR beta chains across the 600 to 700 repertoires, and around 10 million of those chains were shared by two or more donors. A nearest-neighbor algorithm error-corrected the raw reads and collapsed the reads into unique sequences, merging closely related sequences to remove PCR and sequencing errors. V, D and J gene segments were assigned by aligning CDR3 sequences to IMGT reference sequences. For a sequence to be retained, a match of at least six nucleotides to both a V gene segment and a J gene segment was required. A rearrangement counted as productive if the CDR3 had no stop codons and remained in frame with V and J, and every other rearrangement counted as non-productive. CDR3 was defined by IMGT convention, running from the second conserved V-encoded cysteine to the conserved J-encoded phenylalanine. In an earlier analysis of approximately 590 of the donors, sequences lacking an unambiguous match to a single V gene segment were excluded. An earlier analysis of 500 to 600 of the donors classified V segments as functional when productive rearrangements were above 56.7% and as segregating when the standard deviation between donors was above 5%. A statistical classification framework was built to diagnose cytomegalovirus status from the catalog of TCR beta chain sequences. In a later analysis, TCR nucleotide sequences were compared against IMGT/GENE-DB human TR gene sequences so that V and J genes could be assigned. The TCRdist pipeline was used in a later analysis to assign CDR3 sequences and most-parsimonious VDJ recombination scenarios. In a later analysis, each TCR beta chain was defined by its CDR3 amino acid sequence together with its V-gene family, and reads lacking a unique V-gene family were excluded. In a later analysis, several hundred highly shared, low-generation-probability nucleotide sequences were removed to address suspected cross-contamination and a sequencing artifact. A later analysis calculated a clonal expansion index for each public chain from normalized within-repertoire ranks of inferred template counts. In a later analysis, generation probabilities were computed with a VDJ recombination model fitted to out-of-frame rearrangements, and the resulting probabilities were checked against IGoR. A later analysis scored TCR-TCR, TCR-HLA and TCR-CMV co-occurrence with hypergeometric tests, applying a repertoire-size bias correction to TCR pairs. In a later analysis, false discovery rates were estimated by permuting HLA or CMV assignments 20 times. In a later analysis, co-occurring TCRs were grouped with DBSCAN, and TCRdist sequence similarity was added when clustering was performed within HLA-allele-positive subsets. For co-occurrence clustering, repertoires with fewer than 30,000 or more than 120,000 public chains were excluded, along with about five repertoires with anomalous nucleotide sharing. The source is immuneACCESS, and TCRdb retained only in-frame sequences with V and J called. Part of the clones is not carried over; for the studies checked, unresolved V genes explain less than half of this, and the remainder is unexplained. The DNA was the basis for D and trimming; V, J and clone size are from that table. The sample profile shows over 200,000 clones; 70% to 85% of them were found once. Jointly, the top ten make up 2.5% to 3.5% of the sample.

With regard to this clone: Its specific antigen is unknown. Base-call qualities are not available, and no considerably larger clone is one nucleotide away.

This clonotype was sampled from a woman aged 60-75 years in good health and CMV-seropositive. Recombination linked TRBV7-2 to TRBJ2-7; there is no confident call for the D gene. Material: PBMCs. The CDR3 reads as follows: CASSLDGSSYEQYF. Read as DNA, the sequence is TGTGCCAGCAGCTTAGACGGTAGCTCCTACGAGCAGTACTTC. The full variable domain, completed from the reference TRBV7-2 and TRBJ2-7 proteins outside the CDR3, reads GAGVSQSPSNKVTEKGKDVELRCDPISGHTALYWYRQSLGQGLEFLIYFQGNSAPDKSGLPSDRFSAERTGGSVSTLTIQRTQQEDSAVYLCASSLDGSSYEQYFGPGTRLTVT.